This T cell receptor beta chain comes out of a study of T cells in Graves' hyperthyroidism and ophthalmopathy. This CDR3 has 14 amino acids. The V and J ends lost 0 bases and 3 bases respectively, with 9 bases between them. In germline, CDR1 is SGDLS, CDR2 YYNGEE. Regarding the study as a whole: Ophthalmopathy prediction by the model preceded onset by a median roughly 6.3 months. Appearing also in blood were most of the thyroid clonotypes expanded above 0.001.

In regard to this clonotype: The antigen is not known.

TCR beta CDR3 regions were amplified from RNA transcripts. The study used the HTBI primer set for a first-round RT-PCR of the TCR CDR3. TCRdb called the multiplex PCR reads again in MiXCR, with one record for every CDR3 protein. The table has some 720,000 distinct CDR3 sequences, around 17% seen once; the top ten hold around 8%. Patients aged 18 to 65 had newly diagnosed hyperthyroidism of under 2 months' duration. The chain uses TRBV9 and TRBJ1-2; no firm D call. This sequence was found in a man between 18 and 29 years old with Graves' hyperthyroidism. The specimen was blood. CDR3: CASSVGDFDYGYTF. The CDR3, as DNA: TGTGCCAGCAGCGTAGGTGATTTCGACTATGGCTACACCTTC.